The source of this T cell receptor beta chain is a study of blood T cell repertoires in COVID-19. CDR3 size: 16 residues. CDR1 and CDR2 from the germline V gene are SEHNR and FQNEAQ (reference sequence). J lost 0 bases, V lost 1 base, and 1 base had no gene match. Two negative PCRs, clearance, or symptom resolution had been documented for recovered Cohort 3 donors. Generated by immunoSEQ multiplex PCR, the TCRdb table keeps only in-frame clones and is missing some. The sample yields fewer than 350,000 clones, over 75% seen once. The sequence was obtained from a middle-aged woman who had recovered from COVID-19. J is TRBJ1-3 and V is TRBV7-9; TRBD1 matches at 9 bases. Sequenced: PBMCs or T cells enriched from blood (not recorded which). This CDR3 is CASSLGTGVSGNTIYF. The CDR3 DNA reads as TGTGCCAGCAGCTTAGGGACAGGGGTCTCTGGAAACACCATATATTTT.